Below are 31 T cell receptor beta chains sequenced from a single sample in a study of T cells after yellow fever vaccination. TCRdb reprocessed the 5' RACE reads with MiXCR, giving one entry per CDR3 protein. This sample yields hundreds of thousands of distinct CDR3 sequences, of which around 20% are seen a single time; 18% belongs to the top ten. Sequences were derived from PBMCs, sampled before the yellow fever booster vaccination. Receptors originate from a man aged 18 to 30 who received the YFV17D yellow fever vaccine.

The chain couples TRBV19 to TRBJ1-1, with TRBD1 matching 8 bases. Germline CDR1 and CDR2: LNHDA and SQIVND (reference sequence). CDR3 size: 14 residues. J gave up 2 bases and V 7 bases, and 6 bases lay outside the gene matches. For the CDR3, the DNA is TGTGCCAGTAATTTGGACAGGGACAACACTGAAGCTTTCTTT. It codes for CASNLDRDNTEAFF.

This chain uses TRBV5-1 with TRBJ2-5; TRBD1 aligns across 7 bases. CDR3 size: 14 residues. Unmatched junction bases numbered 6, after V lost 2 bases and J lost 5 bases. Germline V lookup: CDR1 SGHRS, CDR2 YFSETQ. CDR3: CASSLYRGMETQYF. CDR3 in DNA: TGCGCCAGCAGCTTATACAGGGGTATGGAGACCCAGTACTTC.

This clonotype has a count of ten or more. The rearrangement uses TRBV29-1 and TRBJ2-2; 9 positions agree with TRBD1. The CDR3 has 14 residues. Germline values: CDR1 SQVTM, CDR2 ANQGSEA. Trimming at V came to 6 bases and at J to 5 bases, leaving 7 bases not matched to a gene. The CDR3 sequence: CSVPGTGKTGELFF. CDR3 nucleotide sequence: TGCAGCGTGCCCGGGACAGGGAAAACCGGGGAGCTGTTTTTT.

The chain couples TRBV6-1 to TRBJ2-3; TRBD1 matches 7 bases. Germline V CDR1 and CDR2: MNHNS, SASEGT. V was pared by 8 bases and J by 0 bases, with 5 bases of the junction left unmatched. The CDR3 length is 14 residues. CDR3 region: CASGDRVSTDTQYF. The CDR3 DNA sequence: TGTGCCAGCGGGGACAGAGTTAGCACAGATACGCAGTATTTT.

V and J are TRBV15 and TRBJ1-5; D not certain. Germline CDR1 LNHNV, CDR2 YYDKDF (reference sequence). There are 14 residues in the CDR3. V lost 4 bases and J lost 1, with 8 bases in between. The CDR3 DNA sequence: TGTGCCACCAGCATAGGACGGAGCAATCAGCCCCAGCATTTT. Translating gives CATSIGRSNQPQHF.

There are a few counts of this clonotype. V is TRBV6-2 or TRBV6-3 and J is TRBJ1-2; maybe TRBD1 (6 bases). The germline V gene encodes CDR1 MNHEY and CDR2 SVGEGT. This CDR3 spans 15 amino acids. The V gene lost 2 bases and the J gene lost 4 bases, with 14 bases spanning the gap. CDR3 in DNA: TGTGCCAGCAGTTACGGTTCCCGGACAGCCTATGGCTACACCTTC. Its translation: CASSYGSRTAYGYTF.

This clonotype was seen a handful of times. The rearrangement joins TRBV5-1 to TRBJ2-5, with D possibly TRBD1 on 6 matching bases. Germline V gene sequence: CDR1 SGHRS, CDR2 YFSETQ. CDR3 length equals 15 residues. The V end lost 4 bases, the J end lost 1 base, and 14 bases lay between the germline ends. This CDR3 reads CASSVAQGFQETQYF. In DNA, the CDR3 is TGCGCCAGCAGCGTGGCACAGGGCTTCCAAGAGACCCAGTACTTC. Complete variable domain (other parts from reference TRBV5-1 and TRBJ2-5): KAGVTQTPRYLIKTRGQQVTLSCSPISGHRSVSWYQQTPGQGLQFLFEYFSETQRNKGNFPGRFSGRQFSNSRSEMNVSTLELGDSALYLCASSVAQGFQETQYFGPGTRLLVL.

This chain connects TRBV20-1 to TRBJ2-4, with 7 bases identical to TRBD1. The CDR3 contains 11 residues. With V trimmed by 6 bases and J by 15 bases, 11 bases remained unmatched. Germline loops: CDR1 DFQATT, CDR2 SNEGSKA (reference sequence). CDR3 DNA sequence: TGCAGTGCCGTTGGGACAGTTAAGAGGTACTTC. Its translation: CSAVGTVKRYF.

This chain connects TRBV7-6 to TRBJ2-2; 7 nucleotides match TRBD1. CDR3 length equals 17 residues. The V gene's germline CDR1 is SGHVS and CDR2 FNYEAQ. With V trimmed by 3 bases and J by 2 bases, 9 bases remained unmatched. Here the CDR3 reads CASSFERDRPNTGELFF. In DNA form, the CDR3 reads TGTGCCAGCAGCTTTGAAAGGGACAGACCCAACACCGGGGAGCTGTTTTTT.

The DNA of the CDR3 is TGCGCCAGCGAGAGCTCCCGAAAACTGTTTTTT. Protein sequence: CASESSRKLFF. The V gene is TRBV4-1, the J gene TRBJ1-4; no firm D call. Trimming took off 8 bases at V and 10 bases at J, with 11 bases between the two ends. Germline values: CDR1 MGHRA, CDR2 YSYEKL. CDR3 size: 11 residues.

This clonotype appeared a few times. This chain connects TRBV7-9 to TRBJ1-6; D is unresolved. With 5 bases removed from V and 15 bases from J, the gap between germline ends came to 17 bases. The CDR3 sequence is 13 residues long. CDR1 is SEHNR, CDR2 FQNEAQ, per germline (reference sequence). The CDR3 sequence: CASSIRNGDFLHF. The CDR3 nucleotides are TGTGCCAGCAGCATCCGGAACGGTGATTTCCTCCACTTT.

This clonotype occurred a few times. This CDR3 reads CASSPVGQSYEQYV. DNA of the CDR3: TGTGCCAGCAGCCCCGTCGGACAGTCCTACGAGCAGTACGTC. This chain connects TRBV5-6 to TRBJ2-7, with D tentatively TRBD1 (6 bases). The germline V gene has CDR1 SGHDT and CDR2 YYEEEE. The V end lost 4 bases, the J end lost 1 base, and 12 bases lay between the germline ends. CDR3 length: 14 amino acids.

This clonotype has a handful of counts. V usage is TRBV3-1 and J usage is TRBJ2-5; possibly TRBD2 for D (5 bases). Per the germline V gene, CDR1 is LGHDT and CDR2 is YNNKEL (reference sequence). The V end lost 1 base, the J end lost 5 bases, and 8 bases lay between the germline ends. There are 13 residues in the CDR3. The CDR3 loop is CASSQGRTETQYF. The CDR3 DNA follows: TGTGCCAGCAGCCAAGGGAGGACGGAGACCCAGTACTTC.

CDR3 sequence reads: CATSRSDRSTDTQYF. In nucleotides, the CDR3 is TGTGCCACCAGCAGATCTGACAGAAGCACAGATACGCAGTATTTT. The rearrangement joins TRBV15 to TRBJ2-3, with a possible D match to TRBD1 (5 bases). Germline assignment: CDR1 LNHNV and CDR2 YYDKDF (reference sequence). The CDR3 runs 15 residues. V lost 2 bases to trimming and J lost 0 bases, with 9 bases between them.

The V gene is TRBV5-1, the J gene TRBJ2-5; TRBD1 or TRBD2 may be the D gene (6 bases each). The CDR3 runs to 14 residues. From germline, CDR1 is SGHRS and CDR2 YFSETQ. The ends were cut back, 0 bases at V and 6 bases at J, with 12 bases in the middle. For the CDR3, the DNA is TGCGCCAGCAGCTTGGAGGGGGGTGGCAAGACCCAGTACTTC. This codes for CASSLEGGGKTQYF.

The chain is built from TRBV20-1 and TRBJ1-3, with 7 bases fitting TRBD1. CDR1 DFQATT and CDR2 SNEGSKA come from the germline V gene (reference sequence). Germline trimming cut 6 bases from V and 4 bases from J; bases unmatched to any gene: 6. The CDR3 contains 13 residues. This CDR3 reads CSASTGSGNTIYF. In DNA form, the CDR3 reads TGCAGTGCCTCGACAGGGTCGGGAAACACCATATATTTT.

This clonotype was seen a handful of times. The CDR3 region is CSVGTEDQPQHF. For the CDR3, the DNA is TGCAGCGTGGGGACAGAAGATCAGCCCCAGCATTTT. V gene TRBV29-1 combines with J gene TRBJ1-5, with 7 nucleotides matching TRBD1. The CDR3 sequence is 12 residues long. Trimming at V came to 6 bases and at J to 5 bases, leaving 4 bases not matched to a gene. The germline gives CDR1 SQVTM, CDR2 ANQGSEA.

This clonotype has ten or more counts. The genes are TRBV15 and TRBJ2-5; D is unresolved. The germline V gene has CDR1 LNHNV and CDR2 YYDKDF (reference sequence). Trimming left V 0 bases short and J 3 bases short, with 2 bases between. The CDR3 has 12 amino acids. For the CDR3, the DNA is TGTGCCACCAGCAGAGATGAAGAGACCCAGTACTTC. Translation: CATSRDEETQYF.

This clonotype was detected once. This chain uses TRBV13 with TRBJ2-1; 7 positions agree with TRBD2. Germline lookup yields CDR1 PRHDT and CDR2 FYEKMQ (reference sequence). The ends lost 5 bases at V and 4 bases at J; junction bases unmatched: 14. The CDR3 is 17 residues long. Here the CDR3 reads CASSPRPGLPTYNEQFF. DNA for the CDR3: TGTGCCAGCAGCCCGCGACCGGGACTACCCACATACAATGAGCAGTTCTTC.

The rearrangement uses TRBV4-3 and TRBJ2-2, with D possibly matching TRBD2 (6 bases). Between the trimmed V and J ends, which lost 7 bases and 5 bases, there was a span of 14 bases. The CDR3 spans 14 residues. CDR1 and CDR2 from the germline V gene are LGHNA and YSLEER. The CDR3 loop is CASTPGLRTGELFF. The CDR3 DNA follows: TGCGCCAGCACCCCGGGACTGCGGACCGGGGAGCTGTTTTTT.

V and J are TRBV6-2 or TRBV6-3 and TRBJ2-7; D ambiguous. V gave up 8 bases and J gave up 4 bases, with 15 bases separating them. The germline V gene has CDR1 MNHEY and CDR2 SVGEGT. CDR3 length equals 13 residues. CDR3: CASARYLGYEQYV. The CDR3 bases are TGTGCCAGCGCCCGTTATTTGGGGTACGAGCAGTACGTC.

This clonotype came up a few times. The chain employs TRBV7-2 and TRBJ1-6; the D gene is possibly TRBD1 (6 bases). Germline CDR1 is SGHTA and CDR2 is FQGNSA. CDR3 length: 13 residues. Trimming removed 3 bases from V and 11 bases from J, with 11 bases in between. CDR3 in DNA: TGTGCCAGCAGCTTCAGGGGTAAGGCACCCCTCCACTTT. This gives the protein CASSFRGKAPLHF.

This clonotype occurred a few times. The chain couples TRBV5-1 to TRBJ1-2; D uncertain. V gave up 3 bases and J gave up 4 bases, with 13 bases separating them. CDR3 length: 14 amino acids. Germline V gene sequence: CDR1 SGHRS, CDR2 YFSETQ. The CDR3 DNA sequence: TGCGCCAGCAGCTCTCTGGGTCCTATCTATGGCTACACCTTC. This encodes CASSSLGPIYGYTF.

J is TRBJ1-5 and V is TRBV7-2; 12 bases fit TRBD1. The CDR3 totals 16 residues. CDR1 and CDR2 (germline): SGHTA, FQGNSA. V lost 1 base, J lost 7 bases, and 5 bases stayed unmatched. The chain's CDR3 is CASSLVGTGGVQPQHF. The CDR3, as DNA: TGTGCCAGCAGCTTAGTGGGGACAGGGGGCGTCCAGCCCCAGCATTTT.

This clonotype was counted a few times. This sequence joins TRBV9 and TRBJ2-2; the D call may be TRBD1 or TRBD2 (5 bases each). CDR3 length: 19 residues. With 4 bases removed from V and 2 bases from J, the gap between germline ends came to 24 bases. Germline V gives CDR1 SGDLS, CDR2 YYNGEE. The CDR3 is CASSTHRDQNRQNTGELFF. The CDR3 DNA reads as TGTGCCAGCAGCACACACCGGGACCAGAACCGTCAAAACACCGGGGAGCTGTTTTTT.

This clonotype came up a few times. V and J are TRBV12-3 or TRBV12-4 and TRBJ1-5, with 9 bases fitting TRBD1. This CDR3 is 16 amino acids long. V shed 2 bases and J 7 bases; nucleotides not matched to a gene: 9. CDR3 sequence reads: CASSLSGQGRGQPQHF. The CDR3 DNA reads TGTGCCAGCAGTTTATCGGGACAGGGCCGGGGCCAGCCCCAGCATTTT.

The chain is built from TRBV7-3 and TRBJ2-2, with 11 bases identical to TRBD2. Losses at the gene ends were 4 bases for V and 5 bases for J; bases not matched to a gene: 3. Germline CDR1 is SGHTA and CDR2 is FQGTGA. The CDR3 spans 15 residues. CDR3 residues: CASSSGLAVTGELFF. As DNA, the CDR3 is TGTGCCAGCAGCTCGGGACTAGCGGTAACCGGGGAGCTGTTTTTT.

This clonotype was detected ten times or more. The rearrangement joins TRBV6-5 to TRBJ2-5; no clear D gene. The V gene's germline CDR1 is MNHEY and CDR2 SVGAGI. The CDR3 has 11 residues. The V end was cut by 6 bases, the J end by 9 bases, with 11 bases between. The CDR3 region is CASSYDGAQYF. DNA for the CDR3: TGTGCCAGCAGCTACGACGGTGCCCAGTACTTC.

This CDR3 is CASSPGTGSNPSYEQYF. The CDR3 bases are TGTGCCAGCAGCCCCGGGACAGGGTCCAATCCCTCCTACGAGCAGTACTTC. The rearrangement links TRBV7-6 to TRBJ2-7; 9 positions agree with TRBD1. Germline-derived CDR1 and CDR2 are SGHVS and FNYEAQ. CDR3 length: 17 amino acids. The junction had 11 bases not matched to a gene; V was cut back by 5 bases and J by 0 bases.

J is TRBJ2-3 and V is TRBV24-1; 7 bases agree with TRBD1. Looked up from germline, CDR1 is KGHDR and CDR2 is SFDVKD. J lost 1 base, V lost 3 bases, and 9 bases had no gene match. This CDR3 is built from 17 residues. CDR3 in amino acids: CATSDRGGAPGTDTQYF. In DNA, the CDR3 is TGTGCCACCAGTGATCGAGGGGGCGCACCGGGCACAGATACGCAGTATTTT.

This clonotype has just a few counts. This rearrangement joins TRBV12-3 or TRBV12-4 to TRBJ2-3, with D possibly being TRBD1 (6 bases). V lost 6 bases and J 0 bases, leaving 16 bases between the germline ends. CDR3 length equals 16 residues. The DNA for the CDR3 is TGTGCCAGCAGGCAAAACAGGGATCAGAGCACAGATACGCAGTATTTT. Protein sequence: CASRQNRDQSTDTQYF.